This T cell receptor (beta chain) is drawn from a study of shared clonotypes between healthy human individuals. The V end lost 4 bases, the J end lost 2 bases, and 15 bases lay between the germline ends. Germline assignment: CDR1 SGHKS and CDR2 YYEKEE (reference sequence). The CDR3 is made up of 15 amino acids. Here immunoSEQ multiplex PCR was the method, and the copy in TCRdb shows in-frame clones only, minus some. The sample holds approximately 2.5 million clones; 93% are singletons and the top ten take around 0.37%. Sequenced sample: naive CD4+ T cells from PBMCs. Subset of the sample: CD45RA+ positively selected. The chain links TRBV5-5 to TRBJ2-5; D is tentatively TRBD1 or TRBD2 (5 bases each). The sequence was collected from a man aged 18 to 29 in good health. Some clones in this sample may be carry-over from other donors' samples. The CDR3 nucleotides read TGTGCCAGCAGCCCCGGGGCAGCGACACAAGAGACCCAGTACTTC. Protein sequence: CASSPGAATQETQYF. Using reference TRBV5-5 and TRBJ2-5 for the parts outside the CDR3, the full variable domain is DAGVTQSPTHLIKTRGQQVTLRCSPISGHKSVSWYQQVLGQGPQFIFQYYEKEERGRGNFPDRFSARQFPNYSSELNVNALLLGDSALYLCASSPGAATQETQYFGPGTRLLVL.